Listed here is a single T cell receptor beta chain. Under the authors' procedure: Cell counts per sample came from amplifying reference gene primers. The table came from immunoSEQ multiplex PCR; TCRdb's copy has only in-frame clones and leaves some out. V and J calls plus clone size are reproduced from that table; the DNA served to infer D and trimming. The table has 80,000 to 95,000 clones, 75% to 90% seen once; the top ten hold more than 25%. This sample was included in a study of blood T cell repertoires in COVID-19. On the study more broadly: Samples taken during acute and convalescent COVID-19 were collected in the United States, Italy and Spain. From T cells, B-cell-depleted T cells, or PBMCs came the material, which was cDNA or gDNA.

This CDR3 has 13 amino acids. Per germline, CDR1 MDHEN and CDR2 SYDVKM. Trimming shortened V by 2 bases and J by 11 bases, and 13 bases separated the two germline ends. Sequences were obtained from peripheral blood. J is TRBJ1-5 and V is TRBV28, with D hard to call. This receptor was taken from a woman of 80 years or more with active or convalescent COVID-19. CDR3 in amino acids: CASSLGEQWAQHF. CDR3 sequence (DNA): TGTGCCAGCAGTTTAGGGGAGCAATGGGCCCAGCATTTT. Full variable domain (outside the CDR3, taken from reference TRBV28 and TRBJ1-5): DVKVTQSSRYLVKRTGEKVFLECVQDMDHENMFWYRQDPGLGLRLIYFSYDVKMKEKGDIPEGYSVSREKKERFSLILESASTNQTSMYLCASSLGEQWAQHFGDGTRLSIL.